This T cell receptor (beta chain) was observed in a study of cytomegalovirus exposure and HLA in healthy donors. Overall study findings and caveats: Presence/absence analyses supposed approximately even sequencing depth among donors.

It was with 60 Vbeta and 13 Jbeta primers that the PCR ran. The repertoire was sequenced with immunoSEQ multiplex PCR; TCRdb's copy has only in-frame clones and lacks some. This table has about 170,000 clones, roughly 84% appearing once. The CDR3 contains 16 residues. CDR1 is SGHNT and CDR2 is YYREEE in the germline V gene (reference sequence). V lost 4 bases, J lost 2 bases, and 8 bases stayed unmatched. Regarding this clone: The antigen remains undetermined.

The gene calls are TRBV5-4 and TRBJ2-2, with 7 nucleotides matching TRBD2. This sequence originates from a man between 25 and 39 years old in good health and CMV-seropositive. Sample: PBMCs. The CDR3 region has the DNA TGTGCCAGCAGCCCCTCCGGGAGGACTAACACCGGGGAGCTGTTTTTT. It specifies CASSPSGRTNTGELFF. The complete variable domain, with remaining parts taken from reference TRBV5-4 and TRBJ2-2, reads ETGVTQSPTHLIKTRGQQVTLRCSSQSGHNTVSWYQQALGQGPQFIFQYYREEENGRGNFPPRFSGLQFPNYSSELNVNALELDDSALYLCASSPSGRTNTGELFFGEGSRLTVL.